A selection of T cell receptor beta chains follows, all from one sample in a study of blood T cell repertoires in COVID-19. Only in-frame clones appear in the TCRdb table, and some are missing; sequencing was by immunoSEQ multiplex PCR. Among a few hundred thousand clones listed, roughly 90% were seen once. Sequenced input: PBMCs or T cells enriched from blood (not recorded which). The receptors here all came from a woman between 45 and 60 years old who had been exposed to COVID-19. The CDR3 runs from the conserved cysteine through the conserved F or W. A D gene is named only where the DNA matches it firmly. Clone sizes are given selectively: once, few, many, or a class where the clone is expanded.

V: TRBV5-1
size: NA
D: NA
length: 15
J: TRBJ1-1
CDR3: CASSSKQLLNTEAFF
DNA: TGCGCCAGCAGCTCCAAACAGTTACTGAACACTGAAGCTTTCTTT

V: TRBV30
size: NA
D: NA
length: 14
J: TRBJ2-7
CDR3: CAWNVRLVGDEQYF
DNA: TGTGCCTGGAATGTTCGCCTGGTAGGGGACGAGCAGTACTTC

V: TRBV7-9
size: NA
D: TRBD1
length: 14
J: TRBJ1-6
CDR3: CASSTQGEGSPLHF
DNA: TGTGCCAGCAGCACCCAGGGGGAAGGATCACCCCTCCACTTT

V: TRBV3-1/TRBV3-2
size: NA
D: NA
length: 15
J: TRBJ1-4
CDR3: CASSQDFREGEKLFF
DNA: TGTGCCAGCAGCCAAGATTTCAGGGAGGGCGAAAAACTGTTTTTT

V: TRBV7-2
size: NA
D: NA
length: 15
J: TRBJ2-7
CDR3: CASSSIRAGPHEQYF
DNA: TGTGCCAGCAGCTCAATCCGAGCAGGGCCCCACGAGCAGTACTTC

V: TRBV7-9
size: NA
D: TRBD1
length: 15
J: TRBJ2-5
CDR3: CASTLGRTGKETQYF
DNA: TGTGCCAGCACCTTAGGTCGGACAGGGAAAGAGACCCAGTACTTC

V: TRBV4-1
size: once
D: TRBD2
length: 12
J: TRBJ2-3
CDR3: CASSQVAGIGYF
DNA: TGCGCCAGCAGCCAGGTAGCGGGGATCGGGTATTTT

V: TRBV5-1
size: NA
D: NA
length: 13
J: TRBJ1-5
CDR3: CASSLLPDQPQHF
DNA: TGCGCCAGCAGCTTGCTCCCAGATCAGCCCCAGCATTTT

V: TRBV10-3
size: once
D: TRBD1
length: 12
J: TRBJ2-7
CDR3: CAISRDSIEQYF
DNA: TGTGCCATCAGTCGGGACAGTATTGAGCAGTACTTC

V: TRBV5-1
size: NA
D: NA
length: 16
J: TRBJ1-3
CDR3: CASSLGGGRAGNTIYF
DNA: TGCGCCAGCAGCTTGGGGGGCGGCAGGGCTGGAAACACCATATATTTT

V: TRBV15
size: NA
D: NA
length: 14
J: TRBJ2-1
CDR3: CATSREQGWNEQFF
DNA: TGTGCCACCAGCAGAGAACAGGGCTGGAATGAGCAGTTCTTC

V: TRBV12-3/TRBV12-4
size: many
D: NA
length: 13
J: TRBJ2-7
CDR3: CASSFGRGYEQYF
DNA: TGTGCCAGCAGTTTTGGCAGGGGCTACGAGCAGTACTTC

V: TRBV28
size: NA
D: NA
length: 16
J: TRBJ2-2
CDR3: CASEDWGPVNTGELFF
DNA: TGTGCCAGCGAAGATTGGGGCCCGGTGAACACCGGGGAGCTGTTTTTT

V: TRBV2
size: NA
D: NA
length: 14
J: TRBJ1-4
CDR3: CASSENSYNEKLFF
DNA: TGTGCCAGCAGTGAGAACAGCTATAATGAAAAACTGTTTTTT

V: TRBV4-1
size: NA
D: TRBD2
length: 18
J: TRBJ2-2
CDR3: CASSQYPLAGGNTGELFF
DNA: TGCGCCAGCAGCCAATACCCACTAGCGGGGGGTAACACCGGGGAGCTGTTTTTT

V: TRBV5-4
size: NA
D: NA
length: 15
J: TRBJ1-6
CDR3: CASSPGGMPNSPLHF
DNA: TGTGCCAGCAGTCCCGGAGGGATGCCTAATTCACCCCTCCACTTT

V: TRBV28
size: NA
D: NA
length: 12
J: TRBJ1-5
CDR3: CASGEAVQPQHF
DNA: TGTGCCAGCGGAGAAGCCGTCCAGCCCCAGCATTTT

V: TRBV6-5
size: NA
D: NA
length: 16
J: TRBJ2-7
CDR3: CASSYSGLSGSYEQYF
DNA: TGTGCCAGCAGTTACTCGGGTCTGTCGGGGTCCTACGAGCAGTACTTC

V: TRBV5-4
size: NA
D: TRBD1
length: 13
J: TRBJ1-2
CDR3: CASSFRDRNGYTF
DNA: TGTGCCAGCAGCTTTCGGGACAGGAATGGCTACACCTTC

V: TRBV19
size: NA
D: TRBD2
length: 16
J: TRBJ2-5
CDR3: CASSMLGGAQKGTQYF
DNA: TGTGCCAGTAGTATGCTCGGGGGGGCCCAGAAAGGGACCCAGTACTTC

V: TRBV5-1
size: NA
D: TRBD1
length: 15
J: TRBJ1-5
CDR3: CASSFGDRDNQPQHF
DNA: TGCGCCAGCAGCTTTGGGGACAGGGATAACCAGCCCCAGCATTTT

V: TRBV4-1
size: NA
D: NA
length: 15
J: TRBJ1-3
CDR3: CASSQDRSRRNTIYF
DNA: TGCGCCAGCAGCCAAGATAGGAGCCGAAGAAACACCATATATTTT

V: TRBV19
size: NA
D: TRBD1
length: 17
J: TRBJ1-1
CDR3: CASSSTRLRDSNTEAFF
DNA: TGTGCCAGTAGTTCAACCAGACTCCGGGACAGCAACACTGAAGCTTTCTTT

V: TRBV28
size: NA
D: TRBD1
length: 17
J: TRBJ1-1
CDR3: CASSLPRGHNLNTEAFF
DNA: TGTGCCAGCAGTTTACCCAGGGGGCATAATTTGAACACTGAAGCTTTCTTT

V: TRBV5-1
size: NA
D: TRBD2
length: 15
J: TRBJ2-7
CDR3: CASTLGGTSAYEQYF
DNA: TGCGCCAGCACGTTGGGCGGGACTAGTGCCTACGAGCAGTACTTC

V: TRBV25-1
size: NA
D: NA
length: 12
J: TRBJ2-2
CDR3: CASITGTGELFF
DNA: TGTGCCAGCATTACAGGGACCGGGGAGCTGTTTTTT

V: TRBV13
size: NA
D: TRBD1
length: 14
J: TRBJ2-5
CDR3: CASSRTGIQETQYF
DNA: TGTGCCAGCAGCCGGACAGGGATCCAAGAGACCCAGTACTTC

V: TRBV5-1
size: NA
D: TRBD1
length: 15
J: TRBJ2-3
CDR3: CASTPHRGDTDTQYF
DNA: TGCGCCAGCACCCCACACAGGGGGGACACAGATACGCAGTATTTT

V: TRBV9
size: NA
D: TRBD1
length: 15
J: TRBJ2-1
CDR3: CASSERGDSYNEQFF
DNA: TGTGCCAGCAGCGAGCGAGGGGACAGCTACAATGAGCAGTTCTTC

V: TRBV7-9
size: once
D: TRBD1
length: 14
J: TRBJ2-7
CDR3: CASSMTGLTYEQYF
DNA: TGTGCCAGCAGCATGACAGGGTTGACCTACGAGCAGTACTTC

V: TRBV28
size: NA
D: TRBD1
length: 15
J: TRBJ1-5
CDR3: CASRDGQGLNQPQHF
DNA: TGTGCCAGCAGGGATGGACAGGGGCTCAATCAGCCCCAGCATTTT

V: TRBV27
size: NA
D: NA
length: 12
J: TRBJ1-1
CDR3: CASSFMGSEAFF
DNA: TGTGCCAGCAGTTTTATGGGCAGTGAAGCTTTCTTT

V: TRBV28
size: NA
D: NA
length: 12
J: TRBJ1-4
CDR3: CASSKARVKLFF
DNA: TGTGCCAGCAGCAAAGCGCGGGTAAAACTGTTTTTT

V: TRBV12-3/TRBV12-4
size: NA
D: NA
length: 11
J: TRBJ2-1
CDR3: CASSGYNEQFF
DNA: TGTGCCAGCAGCGGCTACAATGAGCAGTTCTTC

V: TRBV7-9
size: NA
D: NA
length: 14
J: TRBJ1-2
CDR3: CASSQSQGSHGYTF
DNA: TGTGCCAGCAGCCAAAGCCAGGGGAGCCATGGCTACACCTTC

V: TRBV27
size: NA
D: NA
length: 13
J: TRBJ1-5
CDR3: CASRERGNQPQHF
DNA: TGTGCCAGCAGGGAGCGTGGCAATCAGCCCCAGCATTTT

V: TRBV15
size: NA
D: NA
length: 17
J: TRBJ2-1
CDR3: CATSRDRSGAAYNEQFF
DNA: TGTGCCACCAGCAGAGATCGGAGCGGCGCCGCCTACAATGAGCAGTTCTTC

V: TRBV27
size: NA
D: NA
length: 16
J: TRBJ2-5
CDR3: CASSLRGGVRFETQYF
DNA: TGTGCCAGCAGCCTAAGGGGGGGAGTCCGTTTTGAGACCCAGTACTTC